These 6 T cell receptor beta chains came from one sample sequenced in a study of T cells after posttransplantation cyclophosphamide. The data were produced by immunoSEQ multiplex PCR, yet TCRdb's version contains in-frame clones alone and is incomplete. Of some 30,000 clones listed, 91% are singletons. The naive gate required viable CD3+CD4+ or CD3+CD8+ cells with CCR7+CD45RA+CD45RO-CD95-CD27+CD28+ phenotype. The source material was naive CD4+ T cells sorted from blood. All receptors derive from a man aged 25 to 40 in good health and a related stem cell transplant donor.

This clone was observed once. The CDR3 DNA reads TGTGCCAGCAGCTTATCCCAGGGCTCTGGAAACACCATATATTTT. Protein: CASSLSQGSGNTIYF. V gene TRBV7-9 combines with J gene TRBJ1-3; D possibly corresponds to TRBD1 (5 bases). The CDR3 length is 15 residues. Germline V gene sequence: CDR1 SEHNR, CDR2 FQNEAQ (reference sequence). V lost 2 bases and J lost 0, with 8 bases in between.

This clone was counted only a few times. The chain carries TRBV6-6 and TRBJ1-2; 7 nucleotides line up with TRBD1. Per germline, CDR1 MNHNY and CDR2 SVGAGI (reference sequence). There are 13 residues in the CDR3. The junction had 10 bases not matched to a gene; V was cut back by 7 bases and J by 8 bases. The CDR3 nucleotides are TGTGCCAGCACGCTTAGACAGGGAGGCGGCTACACCTTC. Translated, it gives CASTLRQGGGYTF.

This chain links TRBV6-6 with TRBJ1-5, with a possible D match to TRBD1 (6 bases). The V gene's germline CDR1 is MNHNY and CDR2 SVGAGI (reference sequence). Between the trimmed V and J ends, which lost 2 bases and 3 bases, there was a span of 11 bases. There are 15 residues in the CDR3. The CDR3 is CASSYGTQLNQPQHF. CDR3 nucleotides: TGTGCCAGCAGTTACGGGACACAACTCAATCAGCCCCAGCATTTT.

V gene TRBV27 combines with J gene TRBJ1-1; D might be TRBD1 (5 bases). Trimming stripped 3 bases from V and 13 bases from J, with 15 bases between. This CDR3 spans 12 amino acids. Germline V CDR1 and CDR2: MNHEY, SMNVEV (reference sequence). The CDR3, as DNA: TGTGCCAGCAGTTTCCCAGGGAAGGAGATTTTCTTT. It codes for CASSFPGKEIFF.

J is TRBJ1-5 and V is TRBV7-8; possibly TRBD1 for D (6 bases). With 2 bases removed from V and 3 bases from J, the gap between germline ends came to 11 bases. The germline V gene encodes CDR1 SGHVS and CDR2 FQNEAQ. The CDR3 is 15 amino acids. CDR3 coding DNA: TGTGCCAGCAGCTTAAGGGACATCGCCAATCAGCCCCAGCATTTT. It translates to CASSLRDIANQPQHF.

The chain links TRBV6-5 to TRBJ2-1; 7 nucleotides agree with TRBD1. Germline assignment: CDR1 MNHEY and CDR2 SVGAGI. Trimming at V came to 4 bases and at J to 6 bases, leaving 9 bases not matched to a gene. The CDR3 is 15 residues long. The CDR3 is CASSSPTGLGNEQFF. As DNA, the CDR3 is TGTGCCAGCAGTTCCCCGACAGGGTTGGGCAATGAGCAGTTCTTC.